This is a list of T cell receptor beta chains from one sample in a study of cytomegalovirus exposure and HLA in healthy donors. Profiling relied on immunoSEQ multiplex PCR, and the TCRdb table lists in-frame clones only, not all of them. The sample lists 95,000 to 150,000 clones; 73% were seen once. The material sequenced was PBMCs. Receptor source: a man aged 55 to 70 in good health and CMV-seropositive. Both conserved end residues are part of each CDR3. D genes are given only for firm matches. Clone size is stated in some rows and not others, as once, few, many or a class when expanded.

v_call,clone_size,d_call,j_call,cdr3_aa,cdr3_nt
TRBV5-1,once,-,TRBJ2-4,CASSGGGQVKNIQYF,TGCGCCAGCAGCGGGGGGGGCCAGGTCAAAAACATTCAGTACTTC
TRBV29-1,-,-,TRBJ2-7,CSGVSSYEQYF,TGCAGCGGAGTAAGCTCCTACGAGCAGTACTTC
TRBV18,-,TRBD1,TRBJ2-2,CASSPQGANTGELFF,TGTGCCAGCTCTCCTCAGGGGGCGAACACCGGGGAGCTGTTTTTT
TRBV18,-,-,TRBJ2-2,CASSLGHSAGELFF,TGTGCCAGCTCCCTCGGACATTCCGCCGGGGAGCTGTTTTTT
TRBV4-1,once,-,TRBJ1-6,CASSQETSGRGTPLHF,TGCGCCAGCAGCCAAGAAACCAGCGGGCGGGGGACACCCCTCCACTTT
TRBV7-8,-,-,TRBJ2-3,CASSRGGTQYF,TGTGCCAGCAGCCGCGGTGGTACGCAGTATTTT
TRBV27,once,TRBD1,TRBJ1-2,CASSPYQGASYGYTF,TGTGCCAGCAGCCCATATCAGGGGGCTTCCTATGGCTACACCTTC
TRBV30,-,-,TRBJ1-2,CAWRAQGTGRYTF,TGTGCCTGGAGGGCACAGGGAACGGGGCGCTACACCTTC
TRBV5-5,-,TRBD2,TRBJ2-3,CASSFSGGTDTQYF,TGTGCCAGCAGCTTTAGCGGGGGCACAGATACGCAGTATTTT
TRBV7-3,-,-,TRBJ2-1,CASSLGPSGEQFF,TGTGCCAGCAGCTTAGGCCCTAGTGGTGAGCAGTTCTTC
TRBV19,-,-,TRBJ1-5,CASSTSGGGQPQHF,TGTGCCAGTAGCACTTCGGGGGGAGGGCAGCCCCAGCATTTT
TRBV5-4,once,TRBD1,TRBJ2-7,CASSSAGTEAYEQYF,TGTGCCAGCAGTTCAGCCGGGACAGAGGCCTACGAGCAGTACTTC
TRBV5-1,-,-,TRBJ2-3,CASSLGQVTDTQYF,TGCGCCAGCAGCTTGGGTCAGGTCACAGATACGCAGTATTTT
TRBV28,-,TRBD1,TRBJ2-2,CASSPTWDRGHYTGELFF,TGTGCCAGCAGTCCAACGTGGGACAGGGGCCATTATACCGGGGAGCTGTTTTTT
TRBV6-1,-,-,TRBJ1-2,CASRISDSYGYTF,TGTGCCAGCAGGATTTCTGACTCCTATGGCTACACCTTC
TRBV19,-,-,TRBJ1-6,CASSSSGAVGSPLHF,TGTGCCAGTAGCTCTTCAGGGGCGGTGGGTTCACCCCTCCACTTT
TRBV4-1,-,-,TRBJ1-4,CASSRLWIRGEKLFF,TGCGCCAGCAGCCGCCTGTGGATCCGAGGCGAAAAACTGTTTTTT
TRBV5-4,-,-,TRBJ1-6,CASSLAVEGPSPLHF,TGTGCCAGCAGCTTGGCCGTAGAGGGTCCCTCACCCCTCCACTTT
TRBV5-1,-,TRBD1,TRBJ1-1,CASSWVPEGAITEAFF,TGCGCCAGCAGCTGGGTCCCGGAGGGGGCGATCACTGAAGCTTTCTTT
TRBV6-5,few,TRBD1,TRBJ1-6,CASSPNWDSSSPLHF,TGTGCCAGCAGTCCGAATTGGGACAGTAGCTCACCCCTCCACTTT
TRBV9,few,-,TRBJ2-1,CASSVGSGEQFF,TGTGCCAGCAGCGTAGGGTCGGGTGAGCAGTTCTTC
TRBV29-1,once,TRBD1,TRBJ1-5,CSVALQGAGQPQHF,TGCAGCGTTGCATTACAGGGGGCTGGGCAGCCCCAGCATTTT
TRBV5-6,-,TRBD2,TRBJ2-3,CASSKGLAVPRDTQYF,TGTGCCAGCAGCAAGGGACTAGCGGTCCCACGGGATACGCAGTATTTT
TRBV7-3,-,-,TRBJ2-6,CASSLRAGALNGANVLTF,TGTGCCAGCAGCTTACGGGCAGGGGCGTTAAATGGGGCCAACGTCCTGACTTTC
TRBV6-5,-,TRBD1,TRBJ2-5,CASSPADRGGETQYF,TGTGCCAGCAGCCCCGCCGACAGGGGGGGAGAGACCCAGTACTTC
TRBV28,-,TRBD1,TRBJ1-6,CASSKQGRVSPLHF,TGTGCCAGCAGTAAACAGGGGAGAGTGTCACCCCTCCACTTT
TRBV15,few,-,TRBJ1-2,CATSTGSNYGYTF,TGTGCCACCAGTACAGGGTCTAACTATGGCTACACCTTC
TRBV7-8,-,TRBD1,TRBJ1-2,CASSPGQGDGGYTF,TGTGCCAGCAGCCCTGGCCAGGGGGATGGTGGCTACACCTTC
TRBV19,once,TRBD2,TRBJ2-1,CASQGLAEDNEQFF,TGTGCCAGTCAAGGACTAGCGGAGGACAATGAGCAGTTCTTC